The rows below give T cell receptor beta chains drawn from one sample of a study of shared clonotypes between healthy human individuals. Only in-frame clones appear in the TCRdb table, and some are missing; sequencing was by immunoSEQ multiplex PCR. The top ten hold more than 0.1% of the sample, which has around 2.1 million clones, approximately 95% seen once. Material: naive CD4+ T cells sorted from blood. The receptors were gathered from a man aged 18 to 35 in good health. The CDR3 runs from the conserved cysteine through the conserved F or W. The D gene is left open where the match is weak. Clone size, where shown, is once, few, many, or a class for clones that have expanded.

D	size	V	J	CDR3	DNA
TRBD1	NA	TRBV30	TRBJ1-5	CASEDRAGQPQHF	TGTGCCTCAGAAGACAGGGCTGGTCAGCCCCAGCATTTT
TRBD2	NA	TRBV6-4	TRBJ2-1	CARRGNDEQFF	TGTGCCAGGCGGGGGAACGATGAGCAGTTCTTC
NA	NA	TRBV4-1	TRBJ1-2	CASSQPQQGHYGYTF	TGCGCCAGCAGCCAACCTCAGCAGGGACACTATGGCTACACCTTC
NA	NA	TRBV5-4	TRBJ2-3	CASSRGATSTDTQYF	TGTGCCAGCAGCCGGGGGGCTACTAGCACAGATACGCAGTATTTT
TRBD1	once	TRBV7-2	TRBJ1-2	CASSPNGQGGRYGYTF	TGTGCCAGCAGCCCAAACGGACAGGGGGGCCGCTATGGCTACACCTTC
NA	once	TRBV27	TRBJ2-7	CASSRGYEQYF	TGTGCCAGCAGCAGGGGCTACGAGCAGTACTTC
NA	NA	TRBV30	TRBJ2-5	CAWSRGPAPSVGYF	TGTGCCTGGAGTCGGGGACCGGCGCCTTCTGTTGGATACTTC
TRBD1	NA	TRBV23-1	TRBJ2-7	CASVPGQGTHEQYF	TGCGCCAGCGTACCCGGACAGGGGACCCACGAGCAGTACTTC
NA	NA	TRBV6-6	TRBJ1-6	CASTPAGGRSPLHF	TGTGCCAGCACCCCGGCGGGGGGCAGGTCACCCCTCCACTTT
NA	NA	TRBV5-1	TRBJ1-2	CASSSGERGGYTF	TGCGCCAGCAGCTCGGGGGAAAGGGGCGGCTACACCTTC
TRBD1	NA	TRBV30	TRBJ1-5	CAWSAQGSQPQHF	TGTGCCTGGAGTGCACAGGGGAGTCAGCCCCAGCATTTT
TRBD2	once	TRBV5-6	TRBJ2-5	CASSLLLAGELDLQETQYF	TGTGCCAGCAGCTTGTTACTAGCGGGGGAGTTGGACCTCCAAGAGACCCAGTACTTC
TRBD1	NA	TRBV5-1	TRBJ2-7	CASSSRTGSYEQYF	TGCGCCAGCAGCTCCCGGACAGGCTCCTACGAGCAGTACTTC
NA	NA	TRBV11-2	TRBJ2-7	CASSLAPGYEQYF	TGTGCCAGCAGCTTAGCACCAGGGTACGAGCAGTACTTC
NA	NA	TRBV6-4	TRBJ2-1	CASSVYFRSSSTDEQFF	TGTGCCAGCAGTGTGTATTTTCGGTCTAGTAGCACGGATGAGCAGTTCTTC
NA	NA	TRBV6-1	TRBJ2-1	CASRPPGLNEQFF	TGTGCCAGCAGGCCCCCGGGTTTGAATGAGCAGTTCTTC
NA	once	TRBV19	TRBJ1-1	CASSIRVLDTEAFF	TGTGCCAGTAGTATTAGGGTTTTGGACACTGAAGCTTTCTTT
TRBD1	NA	TRBV2	TRBJ2-2	CASTDRGKITGELFF	TGTGCCAGTACGGACAGGGGGAAGATAACCGGGGAGCTGTTTTTT
TRBD2	NA	TRBV6-1	TRBJ2-7	CASSDRGGPSYEQYF	TGTGCCAGCAGTGACCGGGGGGGTCCCTCCTACGAGCAGTACTTC
NA	NA	TRBV2	TRBJ2-4	CASSTGTLAKNIQYF	TGTGCCAGCAGCACAGGGACGTTAGCCAAAAACATTCAGTACTTC
TRBD1	NA	TRBV7-2	TRBJ2-7	CASSADRGETYEQYF	TGTGCCAGCAGCGCGGACAGGGGCGAAACCTACGAGCAGTACTTC
NA	NA	TRBV5-1	TRBJ2-1	CASSLLRDLNNEQFF	TGCGCCAGCAGCTTACTCCGGGACTTGAACAATGAGCAGTTCTTC
NA	NA	TRBV15	TRBJ1-1	CATSRDVGTSEAFF	TGTGCCACCAGCAGAGATGTAGGGACATCTGAAGCTTTCTTT
TRBD2	NA	TRBV5-1	TRBJ2-3	CASSLGGRAAWGQYF	TGCGCCAGCAGCTTAGGCGGGAGGGCCGCTTGGGGGCAGTATTTT
TRBD1	NA	TRBV5-6	TRBJ1-5	CASRRRDRGRFSSQPQHF	TGTGCCAGCAGACGCCGGGACAGGGGGCGATTCTCAAGCCAGCCCCAGCATTTT
NA	NA	TRBV2	TRBJ1-5	CASSERLNLNQPQHF	TGTGCCAGCAGTGAACGACTGAATTTGAATCAGCCCCAGCATTTT
NA	NA	TRBV2	TRBJ2-3	CASTPIASTDTQYF	TGTGCCAGCACTCCTATCGCTAGCACAGATACGCAGTATTTT
TRBD1	NA	TRBV29-1	TRBJ1-1	CSVSTGGRTEAFF	TGCAGCGTTTCTACAGGGGGCCGTACTGAAGCTTTCTTT
NA	NA	TRBV5-4	TRBJ1-6	CASSLSQGLRSPLHF	TGTGCCAGCAGCTTGTCGCAGGGGCTTCGGTCACCCCTCCACTTT
TRBD1	NA	TRBV27	TRBJ1-6	CASRGGTGWNSPLHF	TGTGCCAGCAGGGGGGGGACAGGGTGGAATTCACCCCTCCACTTT
NA	NA	TRBV6-1	TRBJ2-2	CASSSKGPNTGELFF	TGTGCCAGCAGTTCTAAGGGACCGAACACCGGGGAGCTGTTTTTT
NA	NA	TRBV11-1	TRBJ2-1	CASSSPKVRRSFF	TGTGCCAGCAGCTCTCCTAAGGTGCGAAGGTCGTTCTTC
TRBD1	NA	TRBV5-4	TRBJ2-7	CASSGGTGGDYEQYF	TGTGCCAGCAGCGGCGGGACAGGGGGCGACTACGAGCAGTACTTC
NA	NA	TRBV21-1	TRBJ2-3	CASIWGDTQYF	TGTGCCAGCATATGGGGGGATACGCAGTATTTT
NA	NA	TRBV5-1	TRBJ2-2	CASSLDAGTPGELFF	TGCGCCAGCAGCTTGGATGCGGGGACACCCGGGGAGCTGTTTTTT
NA	NA	TRBV28	TRBJ1-1	CASSLGWTEAFF	TGTGCCAGCAGTTTGGGTTGGACTGAAGCTTTCTTT
NA	once	TRBV2	TRBJ2-1	CASSTRGVAGRATDEQFF	TGTGCCAGCAGTACCAGAGGGGTGGCGGGACGGGCTACAGATGAGCAGTTCTTC
NA	NA	TRBV19	TRBJ1-1	CASRLGPTEAFF	TGTGCCAGCAGATTGGGACCGACTGAAGCTTTCTTT
TRBD2	once	TRBV30	TRBJ2-2	CAWSPATSGMVGELFF	TGTGCCTGGAGTCCCGCGACTAGCGGGATGGTCGGGGAGCTGTTTTTT
NA	NA	TRBV4-1	TRBJ2-1	CASSQLGASYNEQFF	TGCGCCAGCAGCCAGCTTGGAGCGTCCTACAATGAGCAGTTCTTC
NA	NA	TRBV19	TRBJ1-1	CASSTQGYTEAFF	TGTGCCAGTAGTACACAGGGTTACACTGAAGCTTTCTTT
NA	NA	TRBV30	TRBJ2-5	CAWSISGQKKETQYF	TGTGCCTGGAGTATTAGCGGACAGAAGAAAGAGACCCAGTACTTC
TRBD1	NA	TRBV7-9	TRBJ1-1	CASSLDHRGDTEAFF	TGTGCCAGCAGCTTAGACCACAGGGGTGACACTGAAGCTTTCTTT
TRBD2	NA	TRBV5-1	TRBJ2-3	CASSSGTSGRIGTDTQYF	TGCGCCAGCAGCTCCGGGACTAGCGGGAGGATTGGCACAGATACGCAGTATTTT
TRBD1	NA	TRBV2	TRBJ1-6	CASSEAGTENSPLHF	TGTGCCAGCAGTGAAGCCGGGACAGAGAATTCACCCCTCCACTTT
NA	once	TRBV7-9	TRBJ2-7	CASSLSVREQYF	TGTGCCAGCAGCTTAAGTGTCCGCGAGCAGTACTTC
NA	once	TRBV19	TRBJ2-2	CASSIGILGRELFF	TGTGCCAGTAGTATCGGGATCCTGGGCCGGGAGCTGTTTTTT
TRBD2	NA	TRBV7-2	TRBJ2-5	CASSSGGAQETQYF	TGTGCCAGTTCTAGCGGGGGCGCTCAAGAGACCCAGTACTTC
NA	NA	TRBV6-1	TRBJ1-4	CASSGPHDSRDEKLFF	TGTGCCAGCAGTGGGCCCCACGATAGCAGAGATGAAAAACTGTTTTTT
NA	NA	TRBV4-2	TRBJ2-5	CASSQGRQETQYF	TGTGCCAGCAGCCAGGGGAGGCAAGAGACCCAGTACTTC
NA	NA	TRBV5-1	TRBJ2-5	CASSLQGGSSGETQYF	TGCGCCAGCAGCTTGCAAGGAGGGAGTTCGGGAGAGACCCAGTACTTC